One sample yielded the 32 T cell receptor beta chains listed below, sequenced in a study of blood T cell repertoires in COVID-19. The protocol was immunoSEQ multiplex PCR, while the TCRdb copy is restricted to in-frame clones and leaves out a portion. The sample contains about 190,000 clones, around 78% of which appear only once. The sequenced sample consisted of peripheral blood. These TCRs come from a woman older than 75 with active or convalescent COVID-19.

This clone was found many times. The CDR3 DNA is TGTGCCAGCAGCTCCGGGAGCTCCTACGAGCAGTACTTC. Protein product: CASSSGSSYEQYF. The gene calls are TRBV3-1 (or the pseudogene TRBV3-2) and TRBJ2-7; a weak D match, TRBD2 (6 bases). Deletions cut 5 bases from V and 0 bases from J, with 8 bases between. CDR3 size: 13 residues. CDR1 is LGHDT, CDR2 YNNKEL, per germline (reference sequence).

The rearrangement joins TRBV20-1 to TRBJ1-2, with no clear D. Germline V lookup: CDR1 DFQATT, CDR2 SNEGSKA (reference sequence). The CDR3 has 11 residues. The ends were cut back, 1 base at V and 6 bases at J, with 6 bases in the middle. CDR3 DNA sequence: TGCAGTGCTAGAGGCCTAAATGGCTACACCTTC. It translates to CSARGLNGYTF.

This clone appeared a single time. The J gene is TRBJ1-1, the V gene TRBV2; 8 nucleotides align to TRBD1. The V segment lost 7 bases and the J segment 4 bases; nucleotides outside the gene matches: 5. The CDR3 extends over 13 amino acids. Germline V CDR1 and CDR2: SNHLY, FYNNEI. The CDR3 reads CASTLTGATEAFF. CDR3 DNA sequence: TGTGCCAGCACCTTGACAGGGGCCACTGAAGCTTTCTTT.

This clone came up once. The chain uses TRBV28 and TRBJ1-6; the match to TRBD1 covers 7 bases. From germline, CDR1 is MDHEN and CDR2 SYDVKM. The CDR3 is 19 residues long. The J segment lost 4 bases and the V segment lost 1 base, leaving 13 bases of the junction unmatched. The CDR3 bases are TGTGCCAGCAGTTTATCCTTTTACAGGGGAATGCCTTATAATTCACCCCTCCACTTT. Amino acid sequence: CASSLSFYRGMPYNSPLHF.

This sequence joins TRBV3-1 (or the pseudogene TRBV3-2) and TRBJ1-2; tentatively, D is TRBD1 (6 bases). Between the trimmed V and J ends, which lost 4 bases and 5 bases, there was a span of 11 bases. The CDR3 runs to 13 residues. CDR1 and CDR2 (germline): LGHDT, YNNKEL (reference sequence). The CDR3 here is CASSLGARYGYTF. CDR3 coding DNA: TGTGCCAGCAGCCTGGGGGCTCGGTATGGCTACACCTTC.

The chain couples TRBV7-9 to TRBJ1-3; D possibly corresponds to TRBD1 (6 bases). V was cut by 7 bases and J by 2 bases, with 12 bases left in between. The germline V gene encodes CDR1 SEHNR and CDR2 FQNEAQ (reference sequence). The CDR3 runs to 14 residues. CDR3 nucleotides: TGTGCCAGCACCCCAGGGGCGGCTGGAAACACCATATATTTT. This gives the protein CASTPGAAGNTIYF.

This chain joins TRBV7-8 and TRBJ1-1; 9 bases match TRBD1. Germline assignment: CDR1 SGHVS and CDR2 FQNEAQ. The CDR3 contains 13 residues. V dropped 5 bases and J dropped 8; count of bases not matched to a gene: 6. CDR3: CASSVNRGREAFF. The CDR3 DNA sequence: TGTGCCAGCAGCGTAAACAGGGGGCGCGAAGCTTTCTTT.

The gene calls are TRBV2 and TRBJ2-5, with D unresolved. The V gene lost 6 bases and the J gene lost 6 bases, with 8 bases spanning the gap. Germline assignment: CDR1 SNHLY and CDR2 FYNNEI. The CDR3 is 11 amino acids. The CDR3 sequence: CASSPAQTQYF. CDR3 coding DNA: TGTGCCAGCAGCCCCGCGCAGACCCAGTACTTC. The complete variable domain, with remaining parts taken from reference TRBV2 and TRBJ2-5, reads EPEVTQTPSHQVTQMGQEVILRCVPISNHLYFYWYRQILGQKVEFLVSFYNNEISEKSEIFDDQFSVERPDGSNFTLKIRSTKLEDSAMYFCASSPAQTQYFGPGTRLLVL.

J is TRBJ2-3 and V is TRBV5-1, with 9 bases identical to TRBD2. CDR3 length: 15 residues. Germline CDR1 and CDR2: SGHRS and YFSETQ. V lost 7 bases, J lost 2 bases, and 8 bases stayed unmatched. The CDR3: CASSPAGGDTDTQYF. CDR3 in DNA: TGCGCCAGCTCCCCTGCGGGGGGGGACACAGATACGCAGTATTTT.

CDR3 residues: CASSKPGQSNYGYTF. The CDR3 coding sequence is TGTGCCAGTAGCAAACCGGGACAGAGTAACTATGGCTACACCTTC. The chain employs TRBV19 and TRBJ1-2; TRBD1 matches 7 bases. The CDR3 is 15 residues long. Germline loops: CDR1 LNHDA, CDR2 SQIVND (reference sequence). The J segment lost 1 base and the V segment lost 6 bases, leaving 8 bases of the junction unmatched. Full variable domain (remainder filled in from reference TRBV19 and TRBJ1-2): DGGITQSPKYLFRKEGQNVTLSCEQNLNHDAMYWYRQDPGQGLRLIYYSQIVNDFQKGDIAEGYSVSREKKESFPLTVTSAQKNPTAFYLCASSKPGQSNYGYTFGSGTRLTVV.

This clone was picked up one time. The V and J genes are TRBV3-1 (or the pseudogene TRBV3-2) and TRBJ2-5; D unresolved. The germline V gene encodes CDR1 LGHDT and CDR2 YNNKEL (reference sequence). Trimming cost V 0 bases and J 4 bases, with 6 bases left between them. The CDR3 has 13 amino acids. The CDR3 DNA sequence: TGTGCCAGCAGCCAAGATCGTTCAGAGACCCAGTACTTC. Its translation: CASSQDRSETQYF.

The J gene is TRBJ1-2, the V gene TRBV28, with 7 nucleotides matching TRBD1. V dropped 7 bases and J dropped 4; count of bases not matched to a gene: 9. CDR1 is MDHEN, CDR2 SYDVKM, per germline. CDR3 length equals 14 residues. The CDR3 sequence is CASIFRGLAYGYTF. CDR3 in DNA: TGTGCCAGCATATTTAGGGGGCTGGCCTATGGCTACACCTTC.

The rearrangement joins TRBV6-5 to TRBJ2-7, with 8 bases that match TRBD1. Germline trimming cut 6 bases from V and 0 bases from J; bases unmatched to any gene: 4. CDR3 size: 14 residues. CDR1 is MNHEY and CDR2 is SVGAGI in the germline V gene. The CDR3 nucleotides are TGTGCCAGCAGCCTGGACAGGGACTCCTACGAGCAGTACTTC. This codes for CASSLDRDSYEQYF.

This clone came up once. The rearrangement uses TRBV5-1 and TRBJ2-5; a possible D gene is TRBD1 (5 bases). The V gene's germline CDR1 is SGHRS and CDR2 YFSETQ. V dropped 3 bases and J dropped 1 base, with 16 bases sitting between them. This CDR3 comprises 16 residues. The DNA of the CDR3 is TGCGCCAGCAGCTGGAATGCCCAGGGCAGCCAAGAGACCCAGTACTTC. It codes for CASSWNAQGSQETQYF.

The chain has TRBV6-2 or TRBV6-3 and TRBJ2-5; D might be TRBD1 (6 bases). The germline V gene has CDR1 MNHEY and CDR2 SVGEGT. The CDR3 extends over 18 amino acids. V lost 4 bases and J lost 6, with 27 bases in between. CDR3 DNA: TGTGCCAGCAGTTCCCTACCTTCCGGGACACCGGAAAGGAAGACCCAGTACTTC. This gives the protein CASSSLPSGTPERKTQYF.

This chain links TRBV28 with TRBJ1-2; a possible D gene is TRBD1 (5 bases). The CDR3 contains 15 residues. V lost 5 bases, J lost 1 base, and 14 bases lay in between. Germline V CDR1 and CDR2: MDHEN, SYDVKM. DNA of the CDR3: TGTGCCAGCAGTCCCAGGCCCGGACATAACTATGGCTACACCTTC. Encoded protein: CASSPRPGHNYGYTF.

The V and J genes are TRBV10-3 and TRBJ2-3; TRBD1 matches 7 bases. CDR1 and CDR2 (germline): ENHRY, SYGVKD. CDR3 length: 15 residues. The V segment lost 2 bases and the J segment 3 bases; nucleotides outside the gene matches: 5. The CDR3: CAISEGGQRTDTQYF. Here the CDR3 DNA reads TGTGCCATCAGTGAGGGGGGACAGAGGACAGATACGCAGTATTTT.

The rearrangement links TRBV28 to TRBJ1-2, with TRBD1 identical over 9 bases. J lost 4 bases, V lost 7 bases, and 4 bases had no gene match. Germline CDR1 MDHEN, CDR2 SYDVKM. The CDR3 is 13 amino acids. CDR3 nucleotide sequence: TGTGCCAGCACCGGACAGGGGAGCTATGGCTACACCTTC. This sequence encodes CASTGQGSYGYTF.

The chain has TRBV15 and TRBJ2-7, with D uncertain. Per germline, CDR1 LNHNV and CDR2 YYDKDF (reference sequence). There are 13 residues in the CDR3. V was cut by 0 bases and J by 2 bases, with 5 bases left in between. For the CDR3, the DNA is TGTGCCACCAGCAGAGACCCCGCCTACGAGCAGTACTTC. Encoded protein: CATSRDPAYEQYF.

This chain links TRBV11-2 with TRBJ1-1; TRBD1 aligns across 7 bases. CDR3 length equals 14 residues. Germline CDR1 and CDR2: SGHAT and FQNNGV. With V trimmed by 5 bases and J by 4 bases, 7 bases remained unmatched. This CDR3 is CASSLRQGSTEAFF. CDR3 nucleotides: TGTGCCAGCAGCCTCCGACAGGGAAGCACTGAAGCTTTCTTT.

The CDR3: CASSFPEQGNYGYTF. The CDR3, as DNA: TGTGCCAGCAGCTTTCCCGAACAGGGTAACTATGGCTACACCTTC. J is TRBJ1-2 and V is TRBV7-9; weak D call: TRBD1 (6 bases). This CDR3 region has 15 residues. From germline, CDR1 is SEHNR and CDR2 FQNEAQ (reference sequence). Trimming took off 3 bases at V and 1 base at J, with 12 bases between the two ends.

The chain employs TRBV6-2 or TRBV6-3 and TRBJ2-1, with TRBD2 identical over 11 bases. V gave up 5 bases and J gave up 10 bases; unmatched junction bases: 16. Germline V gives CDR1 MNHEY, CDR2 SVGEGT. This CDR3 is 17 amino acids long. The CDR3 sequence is CASSRIAGGPLGREQFF. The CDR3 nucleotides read TGTGCCAGCAGTAGGATAGCGGGGGGGCCTCTGGGAAGGGAGCAGTTCTTC.

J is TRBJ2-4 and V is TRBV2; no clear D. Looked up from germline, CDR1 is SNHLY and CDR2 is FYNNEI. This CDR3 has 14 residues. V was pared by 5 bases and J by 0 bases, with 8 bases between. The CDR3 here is CASSLTLAKNIQYF. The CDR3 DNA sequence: TGTGCCAGCAGTCTAACCCTAGCCAAAAACATTCAGTACTTC.

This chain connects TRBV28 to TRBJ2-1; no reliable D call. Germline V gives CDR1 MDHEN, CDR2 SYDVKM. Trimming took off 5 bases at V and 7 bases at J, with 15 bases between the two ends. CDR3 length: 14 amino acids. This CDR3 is CASSPLESRNEQFF. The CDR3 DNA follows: TGTGCCAGCAGTCCCCTCGAGTCAAGAAATGAGCAGTTCTTC.

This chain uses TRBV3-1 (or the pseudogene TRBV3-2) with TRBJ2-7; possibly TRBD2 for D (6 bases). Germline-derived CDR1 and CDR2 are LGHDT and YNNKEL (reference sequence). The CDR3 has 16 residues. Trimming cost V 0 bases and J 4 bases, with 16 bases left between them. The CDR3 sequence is CASSQESGRARYEQYF. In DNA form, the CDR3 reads TGTGCCAGCAGCCAAGAGAGCGGGCGGGCCCGTTACGAGCAGTACTTC.

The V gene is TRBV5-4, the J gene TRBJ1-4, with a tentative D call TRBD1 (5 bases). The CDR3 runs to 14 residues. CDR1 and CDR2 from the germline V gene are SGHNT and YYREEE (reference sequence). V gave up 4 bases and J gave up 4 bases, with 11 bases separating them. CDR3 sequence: CASSRLDNNEKLFF. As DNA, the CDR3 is TGTGCCAGCAGCCGCTTGGACAATAATGAAAAACTGTTTTTT.

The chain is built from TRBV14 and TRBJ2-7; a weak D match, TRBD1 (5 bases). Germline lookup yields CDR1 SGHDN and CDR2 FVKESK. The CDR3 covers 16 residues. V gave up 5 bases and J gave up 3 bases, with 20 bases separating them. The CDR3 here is CASSESPGFSCYEQYF. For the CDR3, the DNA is TGTGCCAGCAGCGAATCTCCAGGGTTTTCTTGCTACGAGCAGTACTTC.

The CDR3 nucleotides read TGTGCCAGCAGCCAACTCGAGGTGTCTGAAGCTTTCTTT. As protein: CASSQLEVSEAFF. The genes are TRBV3-1 (or the pseudogene TRBV3-2) and TRBJ1-1, with D uncertain. V shed 2 bases and J shed 6 bases, with 10 bases lying between them. Germline values: CDR1 LGHDT, CDR2 YNNKEL (reference sequence). CDR3 length equals 13 residues.

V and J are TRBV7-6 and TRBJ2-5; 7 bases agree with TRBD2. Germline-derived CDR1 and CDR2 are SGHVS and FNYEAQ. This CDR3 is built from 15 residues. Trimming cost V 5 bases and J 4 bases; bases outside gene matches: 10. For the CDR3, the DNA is TGTGCCAGCAGCCCCTTGGTTGCGGGGGTAGAGACCCAGTACTTC. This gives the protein CASSPLVAGVETQYF. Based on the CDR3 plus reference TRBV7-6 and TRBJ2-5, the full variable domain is GAGVSQSPRYKVTKRGQDVALRCDPISGHVSLYWYRQALGQGPEFLTYFNYEAQQDKSGLPNDRFSAERPEGSISTLTIQRTEQRDSAMYRCASSPLVAGVETQYFGPGTRLLVL.

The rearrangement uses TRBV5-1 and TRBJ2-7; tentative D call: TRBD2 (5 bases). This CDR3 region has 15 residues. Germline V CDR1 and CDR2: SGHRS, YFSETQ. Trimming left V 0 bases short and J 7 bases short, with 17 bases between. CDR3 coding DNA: TGCGCCAGCAGCTTGGGTGGGATCGACACGGGGGAGCAGTACTTC. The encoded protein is CASSLGGIDTGEQYF.

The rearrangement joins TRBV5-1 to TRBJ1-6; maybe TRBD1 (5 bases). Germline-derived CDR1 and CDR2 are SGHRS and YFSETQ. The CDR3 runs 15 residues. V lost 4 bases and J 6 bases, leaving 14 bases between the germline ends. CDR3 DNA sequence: TGCGCCAGCAGCCCGAGACAGCTGAGTAATTCACCCCTCCACTTT. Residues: CASSPRQLSNSPLHF. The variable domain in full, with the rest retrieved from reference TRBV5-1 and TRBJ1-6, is KAGVTQTPRYLIKTRGQQVTLSCSPISGHRSVSWYQQTPGQGLQFLFEYFSETQRNKGNFPGRFSGRQFSNSRSEMNVSTLELGDSALYLCASSPRQLSNSPLHFGNGTRLTVT.

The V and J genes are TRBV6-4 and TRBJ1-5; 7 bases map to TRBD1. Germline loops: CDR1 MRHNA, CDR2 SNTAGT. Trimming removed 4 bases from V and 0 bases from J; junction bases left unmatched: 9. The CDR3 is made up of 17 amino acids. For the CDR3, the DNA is TGTGCCAGCAGTGTCCCGACAGGGCCTATTAGCAATCAGCCCCAGCATTTT. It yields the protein CASSVPTGPISNQPQHF.